This T cell receptor (beta chain) came from a study of cytomegalovirus exposure and HLA in healthy donors. Study-level findings and limits: Despite most TCR sequences being rare, some public TCRs occurred in many donors. Cytomegalovirus-associated TCR beta chains were listed, numbering some 180. First-cohort TCR clusters tended to co-occur in the approximately 110 validation repertoires, a later analysis found.

The donors formed part of the roughly 120-subject validation cohort, distinct from the roughly 600-subject first cohort. Profiled with immunoSEQ multiplex PCR; TCRdb holds only in-frame clones, not every one. The data show hundreds of thousands of clones, approximately 83% seen once. As to this clone: Its antigen is unknown.

The V and J ends lost 5 bases and 3 bases respectively, with 20 bases between them. Germline CDR1 is MNHEY and CDR2 is SMNVEV (reference sequence). The CDR3 runs 16 residues. V is TRBV27 and J is TRBJ2-7, with D possibly TRBD1 on 7 matching bases. The clonotype originates from a woman aged 25 to 39 in good health and CMV-seropositive. Sequenced material: PBMCs. The CDR3 loop is CASSLPGQGGFYEQYF. The CDR3 coding sequence is TGTGCCAGCAGTCTCCCAGGGCAGGGGGGTTTCTACGAGCAGTACTTC.